This T cell receptor beta chain is from a study of response to subunit inactivated influenza vaccine. The CDR3 covers 12 residues. Trimming removed 3 bases at V and 3 bases at J, with 5 bases between. Per the germline V gene, CDR1 is MDHEN and CDR2 is SYDVKM. This clonotype was observed many times. A single record per CDR3 protein comes from TCRdb applying MiXCR to the RT-PCR reads. The sample includes hundreds of thousands of distinct CDR3 sequences, 14% of them seen just once. The receptor's source is a man aged 50 or older who received an inactivated influenza vaccine. V gene TRBV28 combines with J gene TRBJ2-5, with no clear D. The source material was PBMCs from blood, sampled around two weeks before vaccination. This CDR3 is CASSFSEETQYF. The CDR3 bases are TGTGCCAGCAGTTTTTCTGAAGAGACCCAGTACTTC.